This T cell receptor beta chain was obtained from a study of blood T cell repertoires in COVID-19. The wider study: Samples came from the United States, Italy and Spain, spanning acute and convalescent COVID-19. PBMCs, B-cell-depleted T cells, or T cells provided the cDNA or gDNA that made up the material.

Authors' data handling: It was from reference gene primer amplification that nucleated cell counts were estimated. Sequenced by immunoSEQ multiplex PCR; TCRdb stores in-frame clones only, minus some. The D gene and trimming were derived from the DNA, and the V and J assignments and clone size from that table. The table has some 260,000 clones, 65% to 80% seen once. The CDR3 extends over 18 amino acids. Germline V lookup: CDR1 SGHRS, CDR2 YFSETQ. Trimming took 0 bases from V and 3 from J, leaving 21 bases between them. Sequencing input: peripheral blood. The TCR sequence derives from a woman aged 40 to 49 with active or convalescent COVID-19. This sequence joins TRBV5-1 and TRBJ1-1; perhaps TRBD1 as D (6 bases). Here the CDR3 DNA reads TGCGCCAGCAGCTTGGTGGGGGGGCAGACTTATTGGGACACTGAAGCTTTCTTT. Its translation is CASSLVGGQTYWDTEAFF.